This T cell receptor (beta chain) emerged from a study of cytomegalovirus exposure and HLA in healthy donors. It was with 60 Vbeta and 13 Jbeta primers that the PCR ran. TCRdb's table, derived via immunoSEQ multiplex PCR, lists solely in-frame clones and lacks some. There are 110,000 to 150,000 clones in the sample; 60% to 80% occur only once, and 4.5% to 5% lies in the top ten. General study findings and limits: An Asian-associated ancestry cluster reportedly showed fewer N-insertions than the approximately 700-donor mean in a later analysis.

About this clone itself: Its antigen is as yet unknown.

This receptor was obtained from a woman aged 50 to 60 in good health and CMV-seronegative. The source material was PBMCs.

In DNA form, the CDR3 reads TGTGCCACCAGCCAAAGCGGGTGGACGGCATCCTATGGCTACACCTTC. As protein: CATSQSGWTASYGYTF. The J gene is TRBJ1-2, the V gene TRBV15; D is ambiguous. The V end was cut by 5 bases, the J end by 4 bases, with 20 bases between. This CDR3 spans 16 amino acids. Germline V gene data show CDR1 as LNHNV and CDR2 as YYDKDF (reference sequence).